The sequence of this TCR beta chain was determined in a study of blood T cells in healthy people across ages (dated by TCRdb to the mid-2010s). Regarding the complete study: In model experiments, template switching captured roughly one uniquely barcoded TCR beta cDNA molecule for every two T cells. Using deep sequencing normalized with unique cDNA molecular identifiers, the study measured how TCR beta repertoire diversity changes with age. The donors were divided into four age groups: young (average about 16 years), middle-aged (about 41), aged (under 70) and long-lived (82). Donors of different ages were randomly distributed across sequencing lanes to avoid experimental bias. Using the same blood draw, the study looked at two additional independent replicas of 1 million unique cDNA reads for two donors, one aged 18 to 30 and the other aged 80 or older.

The investigation overall reported the following: Bulk unsorted PBMC profiling prevented conclusive comparison of naive and antigen-experienced compartments. Compared with the aged group, the long-lived group had more naive CD4+ T cells, fewer expanded clones and increased TCR diversity, suggesting age selection. Estimates of total diversity based on one million sequenced T cells were considered lower bounds and underestimates. Because the CMV infection status of the donors was unknown, age-related changes in expanded clonotypes may potentially have been confounded. As age increased, observed TCR beta diversity per million T cells dropped in a roughly linear way, and a significant reduction was already evident by age 40. The percentage of naive T cells measured by flow cytometry correlated strongly with observed TCR beta diversity.

In this sample, this clonotype turned up once. Its recognized antigen is unknown. The record has no base qualities; no much larger clone is one base away. Donors were 35 to 40 systemically healthy Caucasian individuals from Russia aged roughly 6 to 100 years. Ten milliliters of peripheral blood were drawn from each donor into EDTA-treated Vacutainer tubes. PBMCs were isolated by Ficoll-Paque density-gradient centrifugation, with at least 6 million obtained per sample. Total RNA, at least 6 micrograms per sample, was extracted from PBMCs with Trizol reagent. The percentages of naive CD45RAhigh/CD27high T cells were determined by flow cytometry on a PBMC aliquot from every donor. V has 7 bases trimmed and J has 3 bases trimmed; junction bases matching no gene number 12. From a lookup of the germline V gene, CDR1 and CDR2 are MDHEN and SYDVKM. The CDR3 numbers 17 residues from cysteine through phenylalanine. The CDR3 DNA has 51 bases and is translated from base 1.

Libraries were built with 5' RACE. A second PCR of about 6 to 11 cycles was performed with a sample-barcoded 5' primer and a J-beta primer mix. A unique molecular identifier was introduced onto each TCR beta cDNA molecule by a template-switch 5' adaptor carrying 12 random nucleotides. Each sample yielded at least 3 million CDR3-containing paired-end reads. First-strand cDNA was synthesized from all RNA with the Mint cDNA synthesis kit, primed by a TRBC-specific oligonucleotide. Following uracil-DNA glycosylase treatment, all cDNA underwent a first 18-cycle PCR with the universal primers M1SS and BC2_uni_R. The published analysis was carried out like this. Each sample was normalized by randomly selecting 1 million high-quality reads, each carrying a distinct molecular identifier. Instead of being binned into consensus sequences, reads with shared molecular identifiers were discarded. MiTCR, with a Q25 quality threshold and the strictest error-elimination algorithm, was used for CDR3 identification, clonotype clustering and error correction. A nonparametric unseen species model with Euler transformation was used to estimate a lower bound on total TCR beta diversity. The raw public data were reprocessed by TCRdb itself: fastp quality trimming at Q25, MiXCR clonotype calling, in-frame beta chains only. Rows are unified per CDR3 protein, each entry keeping the most common DNA and genes. The V and J calls were determined by TCRdb, not by the authors. Counted in this sample were approximately 2,000,000 distinct CDR3 sequences; about two fifths of them appeared once. 23% of the sample lies in the top ten.

The source is a human donor in good health. The sample consisted of blood. This chain is built from TRBV28 and TRBJ2-2; 9 middle bases align to TRBD1. The DNA sequence is TGTGCCAGCACCAACGGTCCGGGACAGGGATACACCGGGGAGCTGTTTTTT. Its translation is CASTNGPGQGYTGELFF. The entire variable domain, with the stretches around the CDR3 drawn from the reference TRBV28 and TRBJ2-2 proteins, is DVKVTQSSRYLVKRTGEKVFLECVQDMDHENMFWYRQDPGLGLRLIYFSYDVKMKEKGDIPEGYSVSREKKERFSLILESASTNQTSMYLCASTNGPGQGYTGELFFGEGSRLTVL.